This T cell receptor beta chain was identified in a study of T cell responses to AZD1222 COVID-19 vaccine. Profiling relied on immunoSEQ multiplex PCR, and the TCRdb table lists in-frame clones only, not all of them. Of roughly 140,000 clones in the sample, 92% were seen once. Germline CDR1 reads MGHRA; CDR2 reads YSYEKL. V gave up 1 base and J gave up 4 bases; unmatched junction bases: 4. The CDR3 is 15 amino acids. Study outcomes and limitations: Targeting of unmutated variant regions was reportedly seen in nearly half of spike-specific TCRs.

Second doses at about 4 or about 12 weeks were pooled. A remark on this clone: Its target is not known.

This sequence joins TRBV4-1 and TRBJ2-1, with 7 positions matching TRBD2. The receptor comes from an adult who received the AZD1222 COVID-19 vaccine. Sequenced here: peripheral blood, sampled 28 days after the second AZD1222 dose. DNA for the CDR3: TGCGCCAGCAGCCAAGCAGCGGGATCTTACAATGAGCAGTTCTTC. Its protein is CASSQAAGSYNEQFF.